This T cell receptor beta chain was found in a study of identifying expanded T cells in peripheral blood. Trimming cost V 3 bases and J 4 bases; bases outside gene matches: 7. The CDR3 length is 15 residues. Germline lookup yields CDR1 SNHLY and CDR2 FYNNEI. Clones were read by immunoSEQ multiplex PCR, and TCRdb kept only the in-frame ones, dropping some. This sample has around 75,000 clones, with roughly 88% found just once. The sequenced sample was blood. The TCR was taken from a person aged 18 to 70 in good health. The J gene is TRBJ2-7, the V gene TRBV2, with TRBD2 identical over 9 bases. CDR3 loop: CASSEGAGGIYEQYF. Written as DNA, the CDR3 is TGTGCCAGCAGTGAGGGGGCGGGAGGGATTTACGAGCAGTACTTC.